This TCR beta chain appears in the sequencing data of a study of blood T cell repertoires in COVID-19. Study-wide context: Sites across the United States, Italy and Spain contributed samples from acute and convalescent COVID-19. Nucleic acid was either cDNA or gDNA, and it came from T cells, B-cell-depleted T cells, or PBMCs.

Those enrolled, adults aged about 18 to 95 years, came from fewer than 25 US areas. Participant reports of clinical history set cohort assignment. Only in-frame clones appear in the TCRdb table, and some are missing; sequencing was by immunoSEQ multiplex PCR. The data contain more than 150,000 clones, less than 90% of them singletons. This clone appeared once. J gave up 5 bases and V 1 base, and 6 bases lay outside the gene matches. The CDR3 runs to 16 residues. Germline values: CDR1 SGDLS, CDR2 YYNGEE. The receptor was derived from a woman between 50 and 59 years old who had recovered from COVID-19. The chain joins TRBV9 to TRBJ2-5, with 12 bases aligning to TRBD2. Sequenced sample: PBMCs or T cells enriched from blood (not recorded which). The CDR3 DNA reads as TGTGCCAGCAGCGTATTGACTAGCGGGAGTGTGGAGACCCAGTACTTC. Translated: CASSVLTSGSVETQYF.